The present TCR beta chain was sequenced within a study of T-cell reconstitution after alpha-beta-depleted transplantation in children. This clonotype has a count of ten or more. Researchers prepared the TCRbeta library using unique molecular identifiers, the study reports. TCRdb processed the PCR reads anew with MiXCR; each CDR3 protein has one entry. The data contain hundreds of thousands of distinct CDR3 sequences, approximately 12% of them singletons. The material sequenced was PBMCs from the stem cell graft donor, taken from the stem cell graft. This TCR was sampled from a human donor who donated a stem cell graft to a child with acute lymphoblastic leukemia.

The CDR3 nucleotides are TGTGCCAGCAGCGCCGGGAGAAAGGGTTGGAATGAGCAGTTCTTC. As protein: CASSAGRKGWNEQFF. This chain uses TRBV7-8 with TRBJ2-1, with TRBD2 as a possible D gene (6 bases). Trimming took 5 bases from V and 7 from J, leaving 18 bases between them. Germline CDR1 and CDR2: SGHVS and FQNEAQ. This CDR3 has 15 amino acids.